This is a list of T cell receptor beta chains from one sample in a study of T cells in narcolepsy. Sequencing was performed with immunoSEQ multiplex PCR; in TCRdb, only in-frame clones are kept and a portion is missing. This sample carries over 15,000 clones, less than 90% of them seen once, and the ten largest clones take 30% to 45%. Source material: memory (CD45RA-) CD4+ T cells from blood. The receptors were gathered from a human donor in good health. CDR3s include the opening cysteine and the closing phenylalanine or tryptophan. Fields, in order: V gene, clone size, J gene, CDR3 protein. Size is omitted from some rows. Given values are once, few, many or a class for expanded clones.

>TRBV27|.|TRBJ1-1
CASRGPGQNTEAFF
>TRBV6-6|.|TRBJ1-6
CASTGQGQSPLHF
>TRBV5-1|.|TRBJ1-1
CASSLVEQEEAFF
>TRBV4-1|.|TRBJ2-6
CASSQDIQGAGSGANVLTF
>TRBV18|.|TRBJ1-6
CASSEVSGAGSPLHF
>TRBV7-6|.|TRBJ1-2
CASSLAHDYGYTF
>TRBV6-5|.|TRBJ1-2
CASSYVQGYGYTF
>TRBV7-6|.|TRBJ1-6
CASSLSPHNSPLHF
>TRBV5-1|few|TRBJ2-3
CASSLLSTDTQYF
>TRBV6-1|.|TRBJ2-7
CASIAQGRSYEQYF
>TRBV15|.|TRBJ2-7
CATSRDVASGTLHEQYF
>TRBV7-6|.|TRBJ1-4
CASSQDHPGGGLFF
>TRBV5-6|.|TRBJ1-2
CASSLKGYGYTF
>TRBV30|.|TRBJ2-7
CAWSVARNKQYF
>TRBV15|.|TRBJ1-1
CATSSQGAGTEAFF
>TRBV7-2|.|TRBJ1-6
CASSLGRQGDSPLHF
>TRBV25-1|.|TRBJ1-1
CASSGRGRNTEAFF
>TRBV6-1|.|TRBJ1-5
CASRAGQGNNQPQHF
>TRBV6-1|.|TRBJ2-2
CASSDAGGGTGELFF
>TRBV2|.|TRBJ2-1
CASSADRYNEQFF
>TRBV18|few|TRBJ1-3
CASSRTSGNTIYF
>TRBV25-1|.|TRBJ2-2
CASSSPRDTGELFF
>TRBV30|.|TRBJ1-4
CAWSDTGFREKLFF
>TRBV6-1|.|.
CASSEYHRGYEQYF
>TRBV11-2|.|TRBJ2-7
CASSRTGDYEQYF
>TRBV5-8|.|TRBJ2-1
CASSSGLTSYNEQFF
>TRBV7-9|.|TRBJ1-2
CASSWTNSIYGYTF
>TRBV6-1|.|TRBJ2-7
CATSLAGNYEQYF
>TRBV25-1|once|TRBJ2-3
CASSFKTDTQYF
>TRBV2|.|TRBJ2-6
CASSETTGANVLTF
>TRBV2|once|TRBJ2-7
CASCRRYSYEQYF
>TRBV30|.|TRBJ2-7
CAWSPGGGFGEQYF
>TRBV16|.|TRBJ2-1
CASSQWGVEQFF
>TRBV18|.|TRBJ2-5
CASSLIPTRQETQYF
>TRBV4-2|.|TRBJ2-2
CASSQPAGGGTGELFF
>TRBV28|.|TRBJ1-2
CASSWEGQGNDGYTF
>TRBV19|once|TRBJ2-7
CASSMDRGYEQYF